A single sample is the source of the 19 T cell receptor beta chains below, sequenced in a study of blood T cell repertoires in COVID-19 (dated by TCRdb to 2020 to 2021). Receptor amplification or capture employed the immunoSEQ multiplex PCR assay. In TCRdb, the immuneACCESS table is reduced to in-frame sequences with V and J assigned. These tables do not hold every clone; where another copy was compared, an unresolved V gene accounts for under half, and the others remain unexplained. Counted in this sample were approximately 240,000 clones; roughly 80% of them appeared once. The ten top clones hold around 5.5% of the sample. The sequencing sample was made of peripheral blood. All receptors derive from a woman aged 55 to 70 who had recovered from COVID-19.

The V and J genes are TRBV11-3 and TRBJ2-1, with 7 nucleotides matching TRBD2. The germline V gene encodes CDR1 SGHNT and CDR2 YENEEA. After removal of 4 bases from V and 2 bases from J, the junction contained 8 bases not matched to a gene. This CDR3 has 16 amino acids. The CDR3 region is CASSSNGLDPYNEQFF. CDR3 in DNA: TGTGCCAGCAGCTCGAACGGACTAGACCCCTACAATGAGCAGTTCTTC.

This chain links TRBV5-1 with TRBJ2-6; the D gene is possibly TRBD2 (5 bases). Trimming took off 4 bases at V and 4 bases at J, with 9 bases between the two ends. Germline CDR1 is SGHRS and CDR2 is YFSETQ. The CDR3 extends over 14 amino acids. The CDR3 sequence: CASSPGIGANVLTF. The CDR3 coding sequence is TGCGCCAGCAGCCCGGGGATCGGGGCCAACGTCCTGACTTTC.

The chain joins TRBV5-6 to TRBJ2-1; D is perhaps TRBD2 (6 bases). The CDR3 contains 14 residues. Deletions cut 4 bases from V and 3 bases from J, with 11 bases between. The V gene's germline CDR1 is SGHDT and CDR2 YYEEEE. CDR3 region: CASSTGLFYNEQFF. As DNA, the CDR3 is TGTGCCAGCAGCACGGGACTTTTCTACAATGAGCAGTTCTTC.

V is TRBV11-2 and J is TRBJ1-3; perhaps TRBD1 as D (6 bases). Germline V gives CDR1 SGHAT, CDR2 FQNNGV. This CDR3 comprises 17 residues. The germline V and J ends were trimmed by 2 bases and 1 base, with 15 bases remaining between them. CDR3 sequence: CASSLYTRGRSGNTIYF. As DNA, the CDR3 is TGTGCCAGCAGCTTATACACCAGGGGCCGGTCTGGAAACACCATATATTTT.

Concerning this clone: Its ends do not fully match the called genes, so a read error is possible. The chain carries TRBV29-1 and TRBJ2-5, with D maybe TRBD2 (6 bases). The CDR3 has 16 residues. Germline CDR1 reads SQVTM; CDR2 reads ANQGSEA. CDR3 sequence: CSVEEGRPGLQETQYF. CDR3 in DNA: TGCAGCGTGGAAGAGGGTCGTCCCGGACTACAAGAGACCCAGTACTTC.

The CDR3 DNA follows: TGTGCCAGCCTATACGGGGGGCGGCAGTTCTTC. This sequence encodes CASLYGGRQFF. J is TRBJ2-1 and V is TRBV18; D is possibly TRBD2 (7 bases). Trimming pared 8 bases from V and 12 bases from J, leaving 14 bases between. The CDR3 loop spans 11 amino acids. Germline V lookup: CDR1 KGHSH, CDR2 LQKENI.

In DNA, the CDR3 is TGTGCCAGCAGCTTATCTCCCTACGAGCAGTACTTC. Residues: CASSLSPYEQYF. The chain is built from TRBV7-8 and TRBJ2-7; no definite D call. Looked up from germline, CDR1 is SGHVS and CDR2 is FQNEAQ. The CDR3 is 12 residues long. V lost 2 bases and J 2 bases, leaving 4 bases between the germline ends. Variable domain in full (rest from reference TRBV7-8 and TRBJ2-7): GAGVSQSPRYKVAKRGQDVALRCDPISGHVSLFWYQQALGQGPEFLTYFQNEAQLDKSGLPSDRFFAERPEGSVSTLKIQRTQQEDSAVYLCASSLSPYEQYFGPGTRLTVT.

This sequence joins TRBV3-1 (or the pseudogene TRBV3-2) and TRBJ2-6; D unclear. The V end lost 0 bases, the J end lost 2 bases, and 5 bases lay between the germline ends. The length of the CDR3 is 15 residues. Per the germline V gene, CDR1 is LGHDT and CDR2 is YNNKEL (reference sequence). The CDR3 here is CASSQDVAGANVLTF. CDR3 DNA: TGTGCCAGCAGCCAAGACGTAGCTGGGGCCAACGTCCTGACTTTC.

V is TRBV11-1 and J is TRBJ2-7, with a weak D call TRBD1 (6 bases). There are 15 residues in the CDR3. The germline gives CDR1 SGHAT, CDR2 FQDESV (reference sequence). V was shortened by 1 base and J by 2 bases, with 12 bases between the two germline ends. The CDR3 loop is CASSLVDSPTYEQYF. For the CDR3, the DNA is TGTGCCAGCAGCTTAGTGGACAGTCCTACCTACGAGCAGTACTTC.

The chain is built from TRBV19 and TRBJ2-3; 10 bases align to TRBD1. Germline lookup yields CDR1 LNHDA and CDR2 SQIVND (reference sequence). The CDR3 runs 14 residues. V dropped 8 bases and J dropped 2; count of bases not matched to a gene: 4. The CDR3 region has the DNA TGTGCCAGTGCCGGGACAGGGGCCACAGATACGCAGTATTTT. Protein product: CASAGTGATDTQYF.

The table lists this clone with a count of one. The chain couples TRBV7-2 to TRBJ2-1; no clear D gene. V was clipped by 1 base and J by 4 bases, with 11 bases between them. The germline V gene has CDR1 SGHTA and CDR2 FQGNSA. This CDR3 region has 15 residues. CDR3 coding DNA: TGTGCCAGCAGCTTAGTGCGGTTACAATACAATGAGCAGTTCTTC. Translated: CASSLVRLQYNEQFF.

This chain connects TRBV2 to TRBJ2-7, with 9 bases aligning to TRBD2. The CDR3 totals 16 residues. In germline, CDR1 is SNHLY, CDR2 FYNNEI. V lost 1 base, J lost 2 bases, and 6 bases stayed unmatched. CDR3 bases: TGTGCCAGCAGTGAAGTGCGGCCTAGCGGGGCCTACGAGCAGTACTTC. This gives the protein CASSEVRPSGAYEQYF.

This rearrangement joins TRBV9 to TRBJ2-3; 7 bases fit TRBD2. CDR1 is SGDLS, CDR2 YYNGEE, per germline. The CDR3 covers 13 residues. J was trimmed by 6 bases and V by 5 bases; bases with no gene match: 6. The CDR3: CASRRGGSDTQYF. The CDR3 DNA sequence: TGTGCCAGCAGGCGGGGAGGGTCGGATACGCAGTATTTT.

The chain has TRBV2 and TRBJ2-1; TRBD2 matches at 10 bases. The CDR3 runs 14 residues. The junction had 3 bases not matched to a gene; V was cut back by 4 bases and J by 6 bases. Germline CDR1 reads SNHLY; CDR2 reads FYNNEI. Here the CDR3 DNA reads TGTGCCAGCAGTGGGGGACTAGCGTCCAATGAGCAGTTCTTC. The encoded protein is CASSGGLASNEQFF.

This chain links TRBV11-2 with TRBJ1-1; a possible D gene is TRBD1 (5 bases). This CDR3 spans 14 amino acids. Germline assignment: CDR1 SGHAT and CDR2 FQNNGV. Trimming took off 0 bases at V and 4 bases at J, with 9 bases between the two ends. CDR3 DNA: TGTGCCAGCAGCTTAGAACGGGGGGGCACTGAAGCTTTCTTT. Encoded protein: CASSLERGGTEAFF.

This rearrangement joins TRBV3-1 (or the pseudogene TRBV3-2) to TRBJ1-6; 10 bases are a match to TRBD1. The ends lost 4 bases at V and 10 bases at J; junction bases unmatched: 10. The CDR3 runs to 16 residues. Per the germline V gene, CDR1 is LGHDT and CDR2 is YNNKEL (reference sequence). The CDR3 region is CASSRGSGTGVSPLHF. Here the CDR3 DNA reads TGTGCCAGCAGCCGAGGTTCCGGGACAGGGGTATCACCCCTCCACTTT.

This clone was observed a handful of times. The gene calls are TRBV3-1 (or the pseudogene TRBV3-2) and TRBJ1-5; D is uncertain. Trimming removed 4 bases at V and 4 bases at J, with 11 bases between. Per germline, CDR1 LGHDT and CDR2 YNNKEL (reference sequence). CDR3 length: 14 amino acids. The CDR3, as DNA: TGTGCCAGCAGCCTCCGGCCAGGAAATCAGCCCCAGCATTTT. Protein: CASSLRPGNQPQHF.

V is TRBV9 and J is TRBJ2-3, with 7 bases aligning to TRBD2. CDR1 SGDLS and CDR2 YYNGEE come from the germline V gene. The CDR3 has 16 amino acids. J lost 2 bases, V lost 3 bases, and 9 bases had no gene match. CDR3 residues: CASSARWGGNTDTQYF. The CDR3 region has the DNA TGTGCCAGCAGCGCCAGATGGGGGGGTAACACAGATACGCAGTATTTT.

DNA for the CDR3: TGTGCCAGCAGCCTAGCTCCGCAAGAGACCCAGTACTTC. Translation gives CASSLAPQETQYF. This rearrangement joins TRBV11-2 to TRBJ2-5; maybe TRBD2 (5 bases). V dropped 5 bases and J dropped 2 bases, with 9 bases sitting between them. This CDR3 contains 13 residues. CDR1 and CDR2 (germline): SGHAT, FQNNGV.